The 3 T cell receptor beta chains presented below share a single source sample, sequenced in a study of vaccination effects on CD4 cells after COVID-19. Expansion with viral peptide pools was applied to antigen-specific CD4+ T cells by the ViraFEST assay prior to sequencing. Researchers isolated CD4+ T cells once less than twelve days of culture had elapsed. None of the vaccinated had previously contracted SARS-CoV-2, and their nucleocapsid antibodies tested negative. The repertoire was sequenced with immunoSEQ multiplex PCR; TCRdb's copy has only in-frame clones and lacks some. The sample lists tens of thousands of clones, 60% to 80% seen once, with 2.5% to 3% in the top ten. What these receptors recognize is not known. Sequences were derived from CD4+ T cells from PBMCs cultured with HCoV-NL63 spike peptides, sampled before COVID-19 vaccination. The receptors stem from a human donor who received a COVID-19 vaccine.

This clone was seen only once. The chain uses TRBV5-1 and TRBJ2-3, with D perhaps matching TRBD2 (5 bases). The CDR3 consists of 15 residues. CDR1 SGHRS and CDR2 YFSETQ come from the germline V gene. V lost 1 base and J lost 6, with 15 bases in between. The chain's CDR3 is CASSLPRAAGDTQYF. The CDR3 bases are TGCGCCAGCAGCTTGCCCCGCGCGGCGGGCGATACGCAGTATTTT.

The V and J genes are TRBV4-1 and TRBJ1-4; 9 bases fit TRBD1. The CDR3 is 15 amino acids. Germline V lookup: CDR1 MGHRA, CDR2 YSYEKL. After removal of 5 bases from V and 6 bases from J, the junction contained 7 bases not matched to a gene. This CDR3 is CASSEFRDRDEKLFF. The DNA of the CDR3 is TGCGCCAGCAGCGAGTTCCGGGACAGGGATGAAAAACTGTTTTTT.

The DNA of the CDR3 is TGCGCCAGCAGCCCGGGGACAGGGGGGAACACTGAAGCTTTCTTT. Translating it yields CASSPGTGGNTEAFF. V usage is TRBV5-1 and J usage is TRBJ1-1; TRBD1 matches 11 bases. This CDR3 contains 15 residues. Germline trimming cut 4 bases from V and 1 base from J; bases unmatched to any gene: 3. The V gene's germline CDR1 is SGHRS and CDR2 YFSETQ. The full variable domain, completed using reference TRBV5-1 and TRBJ1-1, is KAGVTQTPRYLIKTRGQQVTLSCSPISGHRSVSWYQQTPGQGLQFLFEYFSETQRNKGNFPGRFSGRQFSNSRSEMNVSTLELGDSALYLCASSPGTGGNTEAFFGQGTRLTVV.